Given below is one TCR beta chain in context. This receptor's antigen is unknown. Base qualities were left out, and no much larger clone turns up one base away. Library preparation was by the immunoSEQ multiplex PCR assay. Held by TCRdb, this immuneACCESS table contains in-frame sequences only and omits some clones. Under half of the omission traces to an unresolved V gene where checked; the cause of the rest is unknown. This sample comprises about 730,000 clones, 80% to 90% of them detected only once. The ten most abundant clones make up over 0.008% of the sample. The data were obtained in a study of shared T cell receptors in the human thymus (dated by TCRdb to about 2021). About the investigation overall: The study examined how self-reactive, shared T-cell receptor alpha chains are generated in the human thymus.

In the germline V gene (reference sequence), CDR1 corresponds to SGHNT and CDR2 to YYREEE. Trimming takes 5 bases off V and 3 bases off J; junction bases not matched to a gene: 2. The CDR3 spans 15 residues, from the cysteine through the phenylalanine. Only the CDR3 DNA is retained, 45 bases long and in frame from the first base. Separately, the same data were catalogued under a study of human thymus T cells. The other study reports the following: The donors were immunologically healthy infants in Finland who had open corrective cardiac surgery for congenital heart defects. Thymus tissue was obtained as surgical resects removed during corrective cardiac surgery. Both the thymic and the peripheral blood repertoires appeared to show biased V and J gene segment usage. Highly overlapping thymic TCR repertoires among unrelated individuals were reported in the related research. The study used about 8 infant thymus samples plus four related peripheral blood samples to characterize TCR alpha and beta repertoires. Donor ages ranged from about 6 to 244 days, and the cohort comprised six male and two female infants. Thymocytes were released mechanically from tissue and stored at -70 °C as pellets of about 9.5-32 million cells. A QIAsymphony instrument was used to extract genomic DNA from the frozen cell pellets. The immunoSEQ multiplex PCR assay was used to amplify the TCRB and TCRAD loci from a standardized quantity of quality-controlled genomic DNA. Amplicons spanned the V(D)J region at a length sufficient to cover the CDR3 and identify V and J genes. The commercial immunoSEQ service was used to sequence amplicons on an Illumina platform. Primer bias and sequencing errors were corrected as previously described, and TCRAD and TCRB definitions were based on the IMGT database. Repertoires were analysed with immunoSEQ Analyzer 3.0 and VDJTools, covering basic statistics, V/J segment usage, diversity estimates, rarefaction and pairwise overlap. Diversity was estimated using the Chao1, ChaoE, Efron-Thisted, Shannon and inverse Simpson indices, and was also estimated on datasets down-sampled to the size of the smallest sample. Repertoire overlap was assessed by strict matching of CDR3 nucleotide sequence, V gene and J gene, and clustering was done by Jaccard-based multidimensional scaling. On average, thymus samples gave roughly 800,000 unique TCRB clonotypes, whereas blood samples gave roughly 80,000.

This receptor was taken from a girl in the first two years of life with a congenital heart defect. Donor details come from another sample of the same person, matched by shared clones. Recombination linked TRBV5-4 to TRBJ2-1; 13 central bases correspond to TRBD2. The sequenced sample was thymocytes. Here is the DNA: TGTGCCAGCAGAAGGACTAGCGGGGGCTACAATGAGCAGTTCTTC. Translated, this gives CASRRTSGGYNEQFF.